This entry is about one T cell receptor beta chain. No antigen is known for it. The data derive from a study of shared clonotypes between healthy human individuals. Per the germline V gene, CDR1 is LNHNV and CDR2 is YYDKDF (reference sequence). Trimming took off 0 bases at V and 6 bases at J, with 24 bases between the two ends. The CDR3 is 19 residues long. General study points: Generation probabilities were higher for clonotypes shared across all four sorted-subset donors than for unshared ones.

Profiled with immunoSEQ multiplex PCR; TCRdb holds only in-frame clones, not every one. The table records about 690,000 clones, 90% of them present only once. This rearrangement joins TRBV15 to TRBJ2-1, with D perhaps TRBD1 (6 bases). The sequencing sample was made of memory CD8+ T cells from PBMCs. The subset: CD45RO+ cells pooled with CCR7-negative TemRA cells. This clonotype originated in a man younger than 35 in good health. Some clones in this sample may be carry-over from other donors' samples. The CDR3 sequence is CATSRDRRTDPTPLNEQFF. CDR3 coding DNA: TGTGCCACCAGCAGAGATAGGAGGACAGACCCTACTCCCCTCAATGAGCAGTTCTTC. Full variable domain (outside the CDR3, taken from reference TRBV15 and TRBJ2-1): DAMVIQNPRYQVTQFGKPVTLSCSQTLNHNVMYWYQQKSSQAPKLLFHYYDKDFNNEADTPDNFQSRRPNTSFCFLDIRSPGLGDTAMYLCATSRDRRTDPTPLNEQFFGPGTRLTVL.